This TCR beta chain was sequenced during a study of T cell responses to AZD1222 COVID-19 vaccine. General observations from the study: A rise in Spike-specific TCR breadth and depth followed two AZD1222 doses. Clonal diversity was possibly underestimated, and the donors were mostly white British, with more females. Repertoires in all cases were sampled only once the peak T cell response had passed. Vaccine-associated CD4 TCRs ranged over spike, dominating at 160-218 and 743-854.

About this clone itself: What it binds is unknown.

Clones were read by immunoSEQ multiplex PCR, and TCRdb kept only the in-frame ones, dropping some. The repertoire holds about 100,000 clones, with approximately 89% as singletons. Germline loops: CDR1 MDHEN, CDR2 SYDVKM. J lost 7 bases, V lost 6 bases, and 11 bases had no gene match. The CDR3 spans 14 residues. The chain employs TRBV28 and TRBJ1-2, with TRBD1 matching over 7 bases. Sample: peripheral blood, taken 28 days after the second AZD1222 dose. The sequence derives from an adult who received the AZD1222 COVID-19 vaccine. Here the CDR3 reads CASSLLGTDSGYTF. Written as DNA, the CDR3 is TGTGCCAGCAGCCTGCTCGGGACAGACTCTGGCTACACCTTC.